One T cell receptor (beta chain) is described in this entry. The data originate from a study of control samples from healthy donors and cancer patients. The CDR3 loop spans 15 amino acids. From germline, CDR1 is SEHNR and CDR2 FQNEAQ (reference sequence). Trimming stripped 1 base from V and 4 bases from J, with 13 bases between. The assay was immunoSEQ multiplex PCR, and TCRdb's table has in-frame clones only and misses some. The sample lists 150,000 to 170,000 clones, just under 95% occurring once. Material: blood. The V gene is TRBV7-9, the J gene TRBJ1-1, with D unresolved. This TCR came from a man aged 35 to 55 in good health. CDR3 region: CASSLDVGGITEAFF. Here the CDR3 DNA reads TGTGCCAGCAGCTTAGACGTCGGCGGAATCACTGAAGCTTTCTTT.